This entry describes one T cell receptor (beta chain). The PCR was carried out with 60 Vbeta primers and 13 Jbeta primers. Repertoires were generated with immunoSEQ multiplex PCR, while TCRdb's copy carries only in-frame clones and drops some. Among 150,000 or so clones listed, 70% to 80% were seen once. These data are taken from a study of cytomegalovirus exposure and HLA in healthy donors. The V gene's germline CDR1 is LGHNA and CDR2 YNFKEQ. This CDR3 has 17 amino acids. The V and J ends lost 4 bases and 4 bases, in that order; junction bases with no gene match: 13. The rearrangement joins TRBV4-2 to TRBJ2-7, with 10 bases that match TRBD2. What was sequenced was PBMCs. This clonotype was sampled from a man aged 25 to 45 in good health and CMV-seropositive. CDR3 sequence reads: CASSLDSRPAGGYEQYF. The CDR3 bases are TGTGCCAGCAGCCTAGATTCTAGGCCAGCGGGGGGGTACGAGCAGTACTTC.